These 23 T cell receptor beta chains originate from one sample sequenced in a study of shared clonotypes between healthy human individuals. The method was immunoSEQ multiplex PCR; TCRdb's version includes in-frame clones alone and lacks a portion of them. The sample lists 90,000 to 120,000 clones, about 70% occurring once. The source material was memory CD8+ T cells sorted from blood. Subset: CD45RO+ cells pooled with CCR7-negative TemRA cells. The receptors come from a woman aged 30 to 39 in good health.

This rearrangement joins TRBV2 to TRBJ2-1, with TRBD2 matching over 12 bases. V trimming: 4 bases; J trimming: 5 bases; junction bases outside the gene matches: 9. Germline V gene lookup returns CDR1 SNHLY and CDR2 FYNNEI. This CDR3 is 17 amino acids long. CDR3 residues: CASSGDRTSGTNNEQFF. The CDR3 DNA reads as TGTGCCAGCAGTGGGGACCGGACTAGCGGGACCAACAATGAGCAGTTCTTC.

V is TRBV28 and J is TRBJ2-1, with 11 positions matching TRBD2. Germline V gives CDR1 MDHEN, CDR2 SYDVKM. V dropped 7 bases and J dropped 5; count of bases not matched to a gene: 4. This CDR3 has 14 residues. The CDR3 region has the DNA TGTGCCAGCACCTCGGGACTAGCGGACAATGAGCAGTTCTTC. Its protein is CASTSGLADNEQFF.

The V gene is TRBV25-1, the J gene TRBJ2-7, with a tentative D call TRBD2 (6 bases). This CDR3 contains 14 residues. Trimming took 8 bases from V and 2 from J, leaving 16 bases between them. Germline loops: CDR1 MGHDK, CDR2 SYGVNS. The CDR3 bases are TGTGCCAGCGGCCGGGACTCCTCACCCTACGAGCAGTACTTC. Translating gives CASGRDSSPYEQYF.

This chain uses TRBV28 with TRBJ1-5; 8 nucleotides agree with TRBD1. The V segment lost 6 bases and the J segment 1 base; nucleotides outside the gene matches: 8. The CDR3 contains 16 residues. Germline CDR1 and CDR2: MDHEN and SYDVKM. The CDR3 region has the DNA TGTGCCAGCAGACTTCCTCGGACAGGGAGCAATCAGCCCCAGCATTTT. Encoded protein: CASRLPRTGSNQPQHF.

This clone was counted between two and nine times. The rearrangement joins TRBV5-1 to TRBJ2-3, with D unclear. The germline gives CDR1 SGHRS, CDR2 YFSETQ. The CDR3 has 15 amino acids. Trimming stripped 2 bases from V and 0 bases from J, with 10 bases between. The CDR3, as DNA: TGCGCCAGCAGCTTAGAAAGGCATAGCACAGATACGCAGTATTTT. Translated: CASSLERHSTDTQYF.

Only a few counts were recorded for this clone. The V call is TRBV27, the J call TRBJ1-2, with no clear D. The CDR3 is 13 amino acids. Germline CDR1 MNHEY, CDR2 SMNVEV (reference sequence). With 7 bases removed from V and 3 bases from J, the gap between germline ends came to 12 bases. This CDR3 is CASKVRSYYGYTF. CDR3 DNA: TGTGCCAGCAAGGTAAGGTCCTACTATGGCTACACCTTC.

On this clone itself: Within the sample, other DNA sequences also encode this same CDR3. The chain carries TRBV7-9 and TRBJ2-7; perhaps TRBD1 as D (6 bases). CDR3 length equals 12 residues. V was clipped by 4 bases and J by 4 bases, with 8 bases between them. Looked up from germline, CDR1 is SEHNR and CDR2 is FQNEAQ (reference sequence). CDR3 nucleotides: TGTGCCAGCAGCTCGACAGGATACGAGCAGTACTTC. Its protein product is CASSSTGYEQYF.

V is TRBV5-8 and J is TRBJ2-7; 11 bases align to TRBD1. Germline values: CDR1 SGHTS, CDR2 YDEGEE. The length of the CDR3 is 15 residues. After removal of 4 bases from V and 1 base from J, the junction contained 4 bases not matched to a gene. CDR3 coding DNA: TGTGCCAGCAGCCAAGGGACAGGGGGGTCCTACGAGCAGTACTTC. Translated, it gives CASSQGTGGSYEQYF.

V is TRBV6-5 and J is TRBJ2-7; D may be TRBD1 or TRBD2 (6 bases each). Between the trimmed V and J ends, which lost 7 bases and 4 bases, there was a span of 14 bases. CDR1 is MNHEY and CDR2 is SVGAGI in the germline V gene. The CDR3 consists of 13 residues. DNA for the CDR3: TGTGCCAGCAAGGGGGGACACTCATACGAGCAGTACTTC. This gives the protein CASKGGHSYEQYF.

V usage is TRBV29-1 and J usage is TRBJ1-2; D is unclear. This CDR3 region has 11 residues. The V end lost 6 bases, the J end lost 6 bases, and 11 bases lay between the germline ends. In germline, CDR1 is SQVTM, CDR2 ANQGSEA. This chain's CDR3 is CSVVGRDGYTF. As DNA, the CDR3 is TGCAGCGTGGTTGGGCGGGATGGCTACACCTTC.

The CDR3 is CASRRLAGIDTQYF. CDR3 in DNA: TGTGCCAGCAGGAGACTAGCGGGAATAGATACGCAGTATTTT. The chain employs TRBV5-4 and TRBJ2-3; 11 positions agree with TRBD2. CDR1 SGHNT and CDR2 YYREEE come from the germline V gene (reference sequence). This CDR3 contains 14 residues. V lost 5 bases to trimming and J lost 5 bases; unmatched junction nucleotides: 4.

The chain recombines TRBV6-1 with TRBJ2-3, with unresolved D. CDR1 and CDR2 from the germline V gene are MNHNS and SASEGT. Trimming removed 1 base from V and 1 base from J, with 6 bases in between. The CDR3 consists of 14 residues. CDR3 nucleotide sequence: TGTGCCAGCAGTGAAGGGCCAGGCACAGATACGCAGTATTTT. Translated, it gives CASSEGPGTDTQYF.

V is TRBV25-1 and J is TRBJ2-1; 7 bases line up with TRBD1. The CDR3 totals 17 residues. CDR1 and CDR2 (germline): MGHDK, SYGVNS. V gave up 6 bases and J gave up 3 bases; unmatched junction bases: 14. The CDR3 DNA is TGTGCCAGCAGGACCAACCTCAACAGGGGAATCTACAATGAGCAGTTCTTC. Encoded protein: CASRTNLNRGIYNEQFF.

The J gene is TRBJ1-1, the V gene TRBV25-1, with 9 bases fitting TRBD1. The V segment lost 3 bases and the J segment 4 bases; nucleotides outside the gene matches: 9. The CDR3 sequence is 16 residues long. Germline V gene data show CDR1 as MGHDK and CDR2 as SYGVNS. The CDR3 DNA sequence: TGTGCCAGCAGTGATGCGGACAGGGGAGAATCCACTGAAGCTTTCTTT. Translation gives CASSDADRGESTEAFF.

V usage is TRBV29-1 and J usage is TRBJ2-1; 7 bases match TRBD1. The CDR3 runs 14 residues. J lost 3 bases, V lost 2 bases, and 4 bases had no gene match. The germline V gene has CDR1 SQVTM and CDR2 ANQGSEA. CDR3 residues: CSVELGTVYNEQFF. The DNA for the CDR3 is TGCAGCGTTGAACTTGGGACAGTCTACAATGAGCAGTTCTTC.

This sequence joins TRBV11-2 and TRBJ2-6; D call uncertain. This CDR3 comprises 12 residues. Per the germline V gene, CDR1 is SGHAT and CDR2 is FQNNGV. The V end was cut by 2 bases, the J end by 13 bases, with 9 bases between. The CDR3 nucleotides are TGTGCCAGCAGCTTAATAGGAAATGTCCTGACTTTC. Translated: CASSLIGNVLTF.

The CDR3 nucleotides read TGCGCCAGCAGCTTCAGCGGGGGCAATGAGCAGTTCTTC. This encodes CASSFSGGNEQFF. The chain recombines TRBV5-1 with TRBJ2-1; 8 nucleotides match TRBD2. V gave up 2 bases and J gave up 6 bases; unmatched junction bases: 1. CDR1 is SGHRS and CDR2 is YFSETQ in the germline V gene. This CDR3 has 13 amino acids.

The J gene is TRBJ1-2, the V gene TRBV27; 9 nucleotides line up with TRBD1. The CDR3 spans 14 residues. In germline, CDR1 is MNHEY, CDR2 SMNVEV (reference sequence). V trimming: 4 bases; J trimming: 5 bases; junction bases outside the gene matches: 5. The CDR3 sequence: CASSSPGQGYGYTF. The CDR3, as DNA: TGTGCCAGCAGTTCCCCGGGACAGGGATATGGCTACACCTTC.

The CDR3 loop is CASSELDSSRETQYF. In nucleotides, the CDR3 is TGTGCCAGCAGTGAATTGGACTCTTCAAGGGAGACCCAGTACTTC. The V and J genes are TRBV2 and TRBJ2-5; possible D gene TRBD2, 5 bases. Germline V lookup: CDR1 SNHLY, CDR2 FYNNEI. CDR3 length: 15 residues. The ends were cut back, 2 bases at V and 5 bases at J, with 15 bases in the middle. Filled out from reference TRBV2 and TRBJ2-5, the complete variable domain reads EPEVTQTPSHQVTQMGQEVILRCVPISNHLYFYWYRQILGQKVEFLVSFYNNEISEKSEIFDDQFSVERPDGSNFTLKIRSTKLEDSAMYFCASSELDSSRETQYFGPGTRLLVL.

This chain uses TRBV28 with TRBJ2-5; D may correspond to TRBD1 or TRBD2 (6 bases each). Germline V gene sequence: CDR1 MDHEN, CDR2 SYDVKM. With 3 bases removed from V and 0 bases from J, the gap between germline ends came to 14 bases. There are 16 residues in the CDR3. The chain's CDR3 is CASSLRGGRNQETQYF. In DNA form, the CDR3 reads TGTGCCAGCAGTTTGAGAGGGGGGAGAAACCAAGAGACCCAGTACTTC.

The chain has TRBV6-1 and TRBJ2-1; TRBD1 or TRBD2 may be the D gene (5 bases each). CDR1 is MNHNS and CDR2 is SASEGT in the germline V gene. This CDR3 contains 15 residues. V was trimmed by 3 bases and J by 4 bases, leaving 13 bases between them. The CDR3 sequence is CASSEGRDPYNEQFF. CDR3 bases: TGTGCCAGCAGTGAGGGCAGGGACCCTTACAATGAGCAGTTCTTC.

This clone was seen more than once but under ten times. The CDR3, as DNA: TGTGCCAGCAGCTTGTGGCCCCGGGAGGGAAGCGACGAGCAGTACTTC. Residues: CASSLWPREGSDEQYF. The chain links TRBV7-2 to TRBJ2-7, with 8 bases identical to TRBD2. This CDR3 is 16 amino acids long. V lost 3 bases, J lost 5 bases, and 12 bases stayed unmatched. CDR1 is SGHTA, CDR2 FQGNSA, per germline.

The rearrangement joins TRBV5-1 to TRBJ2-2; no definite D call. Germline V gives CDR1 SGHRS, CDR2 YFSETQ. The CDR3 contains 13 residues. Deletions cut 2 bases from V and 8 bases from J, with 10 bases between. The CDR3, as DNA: TGCGCCAGCAGCTTCTCGCCATCGGGGGAGCTGTTTTTT. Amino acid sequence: CASSFSPSGELFF. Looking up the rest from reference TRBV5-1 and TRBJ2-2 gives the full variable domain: KAGVTQTPRYLIKTRGQQVTLSCSPISGHRSVSWYQQTPGQGLQFLFEYFSETQRNKGNFPGRFSGRQFSNSRSEMNVSTLELGDSALYLCASSFSPSGELFFGEGSRLTVL.